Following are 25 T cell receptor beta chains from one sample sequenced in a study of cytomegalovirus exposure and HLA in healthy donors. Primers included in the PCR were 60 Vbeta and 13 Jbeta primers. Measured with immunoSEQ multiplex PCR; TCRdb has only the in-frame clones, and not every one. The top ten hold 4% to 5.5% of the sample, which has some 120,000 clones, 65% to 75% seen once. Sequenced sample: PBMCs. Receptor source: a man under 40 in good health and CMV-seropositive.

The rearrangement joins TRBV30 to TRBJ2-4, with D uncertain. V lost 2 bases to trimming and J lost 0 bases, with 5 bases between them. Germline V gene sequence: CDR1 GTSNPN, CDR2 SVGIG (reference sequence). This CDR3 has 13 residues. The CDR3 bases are TGTGCCTGGAGTTCCTTAGCCAAAAACATTCAGTACTTC. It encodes CAWSSLAKNIQYF.

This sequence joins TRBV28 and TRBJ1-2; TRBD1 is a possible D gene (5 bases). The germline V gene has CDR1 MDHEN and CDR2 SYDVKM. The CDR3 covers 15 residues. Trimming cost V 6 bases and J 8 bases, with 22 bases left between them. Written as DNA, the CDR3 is TGTGCCAGCAGGGGGGACTCTCGGTCTATGTTAGGCTACACCTTC. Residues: CASRGDSRSMLGYTF.

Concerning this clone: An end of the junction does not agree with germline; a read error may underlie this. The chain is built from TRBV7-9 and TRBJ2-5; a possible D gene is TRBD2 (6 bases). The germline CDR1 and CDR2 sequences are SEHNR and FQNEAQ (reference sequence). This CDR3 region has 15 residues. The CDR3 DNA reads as TGTTCCAGCAGCTTAGGGTGGAGGGGCCAAGAGACCCAGTACTTC. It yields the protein CSSSLGWRGQETQYF.

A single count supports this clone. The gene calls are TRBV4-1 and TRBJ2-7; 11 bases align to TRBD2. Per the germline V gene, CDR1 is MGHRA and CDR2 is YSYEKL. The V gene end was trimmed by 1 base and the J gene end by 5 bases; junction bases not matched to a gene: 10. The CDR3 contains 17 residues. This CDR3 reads CASSQAATSGGLNEQYF. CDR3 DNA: TGCGCCAGCAGCCAAGCGGCAACTAGCGGGGGCTTGAACGAGCAGTACTTC.

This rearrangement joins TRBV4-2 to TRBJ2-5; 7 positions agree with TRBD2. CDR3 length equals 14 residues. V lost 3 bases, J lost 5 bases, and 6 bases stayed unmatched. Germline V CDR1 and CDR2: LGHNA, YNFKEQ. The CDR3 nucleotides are TGTGCCAGCAGCCAGGGGGGGTCCAGGGAGACCCAGTACTTC. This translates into CASSQGGSRETQYF.

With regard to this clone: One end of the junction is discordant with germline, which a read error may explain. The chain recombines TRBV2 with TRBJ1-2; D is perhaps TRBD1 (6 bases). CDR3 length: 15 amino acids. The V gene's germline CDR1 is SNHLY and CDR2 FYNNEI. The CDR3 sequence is CASSEGQAINYGYPF. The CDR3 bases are TGTGCCAGCAGTGAAGGACAGGCTATTAACTATGGCTACCCCTTC.

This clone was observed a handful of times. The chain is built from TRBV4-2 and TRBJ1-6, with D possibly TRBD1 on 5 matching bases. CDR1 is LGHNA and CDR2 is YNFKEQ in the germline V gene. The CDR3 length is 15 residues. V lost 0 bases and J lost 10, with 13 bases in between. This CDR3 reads CASSQDGTGGSPLHF. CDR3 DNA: TGTGCCAGCAGCCAAGATGGTACGGGGGGATCACCCCTCCACTTT.

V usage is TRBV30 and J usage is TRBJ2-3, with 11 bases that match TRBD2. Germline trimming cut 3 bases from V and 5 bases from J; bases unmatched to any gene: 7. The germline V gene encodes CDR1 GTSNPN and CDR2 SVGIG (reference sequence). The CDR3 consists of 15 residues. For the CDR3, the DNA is TGTGCCTGGAGCGCGCCGGGACTAGCGGTAGATACGCAGTATTTT. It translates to CAWSAPGLAVDTQYF.

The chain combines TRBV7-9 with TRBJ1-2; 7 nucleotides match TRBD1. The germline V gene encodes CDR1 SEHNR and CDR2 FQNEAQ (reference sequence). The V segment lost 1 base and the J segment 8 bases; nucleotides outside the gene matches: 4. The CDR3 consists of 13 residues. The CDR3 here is CASSLEGGGGYTF. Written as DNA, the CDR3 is TGTGCCAGCAGCTTAGAAGGGGGCGGCGGCTACACCTTC.

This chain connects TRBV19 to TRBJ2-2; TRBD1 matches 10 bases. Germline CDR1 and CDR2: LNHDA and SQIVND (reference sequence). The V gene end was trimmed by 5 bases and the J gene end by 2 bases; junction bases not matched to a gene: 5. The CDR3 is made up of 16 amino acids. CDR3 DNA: TGTGCCAGTAGTGTCGGGACAGGGGCCAACACCGGGGAGCTGTTTTTT. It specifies CASSVGTGANTGELFF. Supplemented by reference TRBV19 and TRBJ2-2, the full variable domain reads DGGITQSPKYLFRKEGQNVTLSCEQNLNHDAMYWYRQDPGQGLRLIYYSQIVNDFQKGDIAEGYSVSREKKESFPLTVTSAQKNPTAFYLCASSVGTGANTGELFFGEGSRLTVL.

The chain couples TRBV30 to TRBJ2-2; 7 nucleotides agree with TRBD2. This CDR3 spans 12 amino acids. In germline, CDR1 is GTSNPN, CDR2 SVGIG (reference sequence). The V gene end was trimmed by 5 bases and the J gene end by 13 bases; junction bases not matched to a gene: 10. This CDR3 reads CAWGGEWRRLFF. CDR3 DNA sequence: TGTGCCTGGGGGGGGGAGTGGCGGCGGCTGTTTTTT. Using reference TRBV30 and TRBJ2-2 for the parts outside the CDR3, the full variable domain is SQTIHQWPATLVQPVGSPLSLECTVEGTSNPNLYWYRQAAGRGLQLLFYSVGIGQISSEVPQNLSASRPQDRQFILSSKKLLLSDSGFYLCAWGGEWRRLFFGEGSRLTVL.

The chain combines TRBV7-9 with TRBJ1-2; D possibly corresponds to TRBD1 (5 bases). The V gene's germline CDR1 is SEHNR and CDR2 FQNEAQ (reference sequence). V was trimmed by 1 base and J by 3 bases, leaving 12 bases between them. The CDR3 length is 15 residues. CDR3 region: CASSLGAGQDYGYTF. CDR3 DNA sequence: TGTGCCAGCAGCTTAGGGGCGGGGCAGGACTATGGCTACACCTTC.

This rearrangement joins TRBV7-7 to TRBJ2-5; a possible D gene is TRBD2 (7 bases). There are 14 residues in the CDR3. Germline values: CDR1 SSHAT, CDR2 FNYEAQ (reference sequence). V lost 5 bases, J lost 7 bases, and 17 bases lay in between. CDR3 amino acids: CASSIKAGAGTQYF. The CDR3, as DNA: TGTGCCAGCAGCATCAAGGCGGGGGCTGGGACCCAGTACTTC.

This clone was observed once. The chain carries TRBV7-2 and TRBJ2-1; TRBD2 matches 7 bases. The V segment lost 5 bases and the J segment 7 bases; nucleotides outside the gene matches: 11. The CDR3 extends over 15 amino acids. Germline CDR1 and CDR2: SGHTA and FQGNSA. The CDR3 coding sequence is TGTGCCAGCAGCACCGGGACTACCTACGTAAATGAGCAGTTCTTC. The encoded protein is CASSTGTTYVNEQFF. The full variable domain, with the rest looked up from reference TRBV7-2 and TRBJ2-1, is GAGVSQSPSNKVTEKGKDVELRCDPISGHTALYWYRQSLGQGLEFLIYFQGNSAPDKSGLPSDRFSAERTGGSVSTLTIQRTQQEDSAVYLCASSTGTTYVNEQFFGPGTRLTVL.

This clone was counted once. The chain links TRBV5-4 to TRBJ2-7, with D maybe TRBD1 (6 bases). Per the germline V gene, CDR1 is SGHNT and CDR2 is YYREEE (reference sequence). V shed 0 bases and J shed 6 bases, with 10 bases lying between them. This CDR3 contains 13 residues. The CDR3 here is CASSLGQVPEQYF. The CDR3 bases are TGTGCCAGCAGCTTGGGACAGGTACCCGAGCAGTACTTC.

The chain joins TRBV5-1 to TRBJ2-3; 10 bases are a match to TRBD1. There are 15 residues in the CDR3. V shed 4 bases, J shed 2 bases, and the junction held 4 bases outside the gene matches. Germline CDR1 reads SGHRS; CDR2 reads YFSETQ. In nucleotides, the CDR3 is TGCGCCAGCAGCCGGACAGGGGGATTCACAGATACGCAGTATTTT. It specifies CASSRTGGFTDTQYF.

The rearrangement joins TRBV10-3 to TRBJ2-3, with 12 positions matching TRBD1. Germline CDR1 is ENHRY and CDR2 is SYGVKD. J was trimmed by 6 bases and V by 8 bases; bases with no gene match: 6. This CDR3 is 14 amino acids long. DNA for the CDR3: TGTGCCATCGGGACAGGGGGCTCCGGTGATACGCAGTATTTT. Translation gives CAIGTGGSGDTQYF.

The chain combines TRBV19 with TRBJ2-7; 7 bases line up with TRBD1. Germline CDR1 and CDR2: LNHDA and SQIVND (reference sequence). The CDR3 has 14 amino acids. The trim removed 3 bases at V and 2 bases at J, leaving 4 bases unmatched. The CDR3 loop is CASSIDRETYEQYF. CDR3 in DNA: TGTGCCAGTAGTATCGACAGGGAAACCTACGAGCAGTACTTC.

CDR3 nucleotide sequence: TGTGCCTGGAGTCGGAGCGGGGGGCCCCCAGATACGCAGTATTTT. Protein sequence: CAWSRSGGPPDTQYF. The rearrangement joins TRBV30 to TRBJ2-3; 9 bases match TRBD2. CDR3 length: 15 amino acids. Per the germline V gene, CDR1 is GTSNPN and CDR2 is SVGIG (reference sequence). With V trimmed by 2 bases and J by 4 bases, 7 bases remained unmatched.

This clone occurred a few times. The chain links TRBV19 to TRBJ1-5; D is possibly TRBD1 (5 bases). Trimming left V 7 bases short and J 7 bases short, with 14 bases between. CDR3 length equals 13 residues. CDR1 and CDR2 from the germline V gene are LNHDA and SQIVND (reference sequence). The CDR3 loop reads CASNIQGGQPQHF. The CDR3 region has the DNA TGTGCCAGTAATATCCAGGGAGGACAGCCCCAGCATTTT.

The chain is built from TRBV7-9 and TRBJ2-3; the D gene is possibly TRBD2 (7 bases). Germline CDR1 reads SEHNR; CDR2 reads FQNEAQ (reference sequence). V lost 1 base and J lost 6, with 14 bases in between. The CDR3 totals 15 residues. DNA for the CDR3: TGTGCCAGCAGCTTAGAGGGGGGGGCCTCCGATACGCAGTATTTT. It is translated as CASSLEGGASDTQYF.

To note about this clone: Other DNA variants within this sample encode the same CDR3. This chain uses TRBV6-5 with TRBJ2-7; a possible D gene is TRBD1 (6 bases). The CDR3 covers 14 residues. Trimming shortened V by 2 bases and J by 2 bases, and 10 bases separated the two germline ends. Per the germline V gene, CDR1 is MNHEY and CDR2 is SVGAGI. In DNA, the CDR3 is TGTGCCAGCAGTTACAGCGGACAGCCCTACGAGCAGTACTTC. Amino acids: CASSYSGQPYEQYF.

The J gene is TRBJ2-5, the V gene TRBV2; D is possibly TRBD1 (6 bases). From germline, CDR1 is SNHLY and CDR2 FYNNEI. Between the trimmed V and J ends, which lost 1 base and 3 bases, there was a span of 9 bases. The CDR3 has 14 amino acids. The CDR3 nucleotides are TGTGCCAGCAGTGAAGGGACAGTAAAAGAGACCCAGTACTTC. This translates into CASSEGTVKETQYF.

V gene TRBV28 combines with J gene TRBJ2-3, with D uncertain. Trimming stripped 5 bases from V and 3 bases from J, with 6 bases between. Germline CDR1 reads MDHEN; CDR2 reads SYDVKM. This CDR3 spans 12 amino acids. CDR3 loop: CASSPRTDTQYF. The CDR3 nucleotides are TGTGCCAGCAGTCCCCGGACAGATACGCAGTATTTT.

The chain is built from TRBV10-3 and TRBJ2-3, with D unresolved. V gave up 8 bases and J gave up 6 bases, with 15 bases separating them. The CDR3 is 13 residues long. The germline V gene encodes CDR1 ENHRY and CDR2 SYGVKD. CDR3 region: CAIGSLDGDTQYF. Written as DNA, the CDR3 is TGTGCCATCGGTTCGCTAGATGGGGATACGCAGTATTTT.